Given below is one TCR beta chain in context. Its antigen is not known. The data belong to a study of CD8 T cells in ankylosing spondylitis. By quantitative 5'-RACE with molecular barcodes, the TCR beta libraries were made. TCRdb itself ran the 5' RACE reads through MiXCR, one entry per CDR3 protein. Among nearly 350,000 distinct CDR3 sequences listed, around 15% were seen once. CDR3 length: 15 amino acids. With 2 bases clipped from V and 1 base from J, the junction kept 5 bases outside the gene matches. The germline gives CDR1 SGHRS, CDR2 YFSETQ. Study-wide results and caveats: Disease-linked clones reportedly concentrated significantly in matched ankylosing spondylitis synovial fluid. What seemed typical of ankylosing spondylitis blood was a TCR beta motif built from roughly 8 highly homologous variants.

The source material was blood, either unsorted or a sorted T cell fraction (not recorded which). The sequence came from a male donor with ankylosing spondylitis or in good health (not recorded which). The chain employs TRBV5-1 and TRBJ2-5; TRBD1 matches at 7 bases. In nucleotides, the CDR3 is TGCGCCAGCAGCTTCCCACAGGGGACCCAAGAGACCCAGTACTTC. It is translated as CASSFPQGTQETQYF.